The rows below give T cell receptor beta chains drawn from one sample of a study of shared clonotypes between healthy human individuals. Data came from immunoSEQ multiplex PCR; TCRdb stores just in-frame clones and leaves some out. The sample lists over a million clones; around four fifths were seen once. The sequenced sample was memory CD4+ T cells sorted from blood. The receptor set was obtained from a man younger than 35 in good health. Both conserved end residues are trimmed from each CDR3. A D gene is named only where the DNA matches it firmly.

ASSLQGGSTEAF,TRBD1,12,TRBJ1-1,TRBV11-3
ASDPGRLGSPLH,-,12,TRBJ1-6,TRBV7-2
ASSLGTSGAGTDTQY,TRBD2,15,TRBJ2-3,TRBV18
ASSKARIRGGNSPLH,-,15,TRBJ1-6,TRBV21-1
ATSRGAGYEKLF,-,12,TRBJ1-4,TRBV15
ASNRQGRKDGYT,TRBD1,12,TRBJ1-2,TRBV2
ASRPQRNTEAF,-,11,TRBJ1-1,TRBV5-4
ASSGGFYGYT,-,10,TRBJ1-2,TRBV9
ASRLAVPGELF,TRBD2,11,TRBJ2-2,TRBV28
ASRRTGGTGELF,TRBD1,12,TRBJ2-2,TRBV2
ASSFQSLHQETQY,-,13,TRBJ2-5,TRBV7-8
ASSLEDRGAYEQY,TRBD1,13,TRBJ2-7,TRBV5-1
ASSQILQGASAEAF,TRBD1,14,TRBJ1-1,TRBV4-1
ASSDSNEQY,-,9,TRBJ2-7,TRBV7-9
ASSLDRGDSPLH,-,12,TRBJ1-6,TRBV5-6
ASSLLDTQY,-,9,TRBJ2-3,TRBV7-9
ASLDRGQRNSPLH,TRBD1,13,TRBJ1-6,TRBV2
ASSETFLSAGELF,-,13,TRBJ2-2,TRBV2
ASSFGTGYNEQF,TRBD1,12,TRBJ2-1,TRBV11-3